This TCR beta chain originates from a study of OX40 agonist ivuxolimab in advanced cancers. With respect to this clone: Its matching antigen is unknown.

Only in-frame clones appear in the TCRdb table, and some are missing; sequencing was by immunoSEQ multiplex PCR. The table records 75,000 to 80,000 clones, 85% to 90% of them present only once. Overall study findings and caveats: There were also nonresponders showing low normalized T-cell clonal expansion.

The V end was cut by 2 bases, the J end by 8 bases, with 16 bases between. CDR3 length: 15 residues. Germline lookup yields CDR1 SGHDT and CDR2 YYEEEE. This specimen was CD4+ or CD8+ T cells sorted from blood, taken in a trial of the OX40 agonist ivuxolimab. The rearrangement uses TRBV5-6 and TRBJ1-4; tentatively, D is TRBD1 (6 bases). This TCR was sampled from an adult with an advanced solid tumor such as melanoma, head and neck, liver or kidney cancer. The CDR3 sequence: CASSLIGQQREKLFF. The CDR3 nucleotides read TGTGCCAGCAGCTTAATCGGACAGCAACGAGAAAAACTGTTTTTT.